The 22 T cell receptor beta chains in this list originate from one sample, sequenced in a study of beta chain features in type 1 diabetes. The study reverse transcribed the entire isolated RNA, so it sequenced expressed TCRB transcripts. The repertoire was sequenced with immunoSEQ multiplex PCR; TCRdb's copy has only in-frame clones and lacks some. Here the sample spans 85,000 to 110,000 clones, under 30% being singletons. These receptors have no identified antigens. Study outcomes and limitations: All four CD4+ subsets of Type 1 diabetes patients contained TCRB CDR3s that were moderately but significantly shorter.

The sequencing input was central memory CD4+ T cells from blood. These receptors were collected from a woman between 18 and 29 years old with type 1 diabetes.

The sample holds a few counts of this clone. The V call is TRBV7-2, the J call TRBJ2-1; D call uncertain. Trimming cost V 0 bases and J 8 bases, with 11 bases left between them. Germline V gene sequence: CDR1 SGHTA, CDR2 FQGNSA. This CDR3 comprises 14 residues. The CDR3 coding sequence is TGTGCCAGCAGCTTAGCGAGGCCCAGCGATGAGCAGTTCTTC. Translating gives CASSLARPSDEQFF. Together with reference TRBV7-2 and TRBJ2-1, the CDR3 gives the full variable domain: GAGVSQSPSNKVTEKGKDVELRCDPISGHTALYWYRQSLGQGLEFLIYFQGNSAPDKSGLPSDRFSAERTGGSVSTLTIQRTQQEDSAVYLCASSLARPSDEQFFGPGTRLTVL.

This chain connects TRBV11-2 to TRBJ2-3; 7 bases line up with TRBD2. The germline V gene has CDR1 SGHAT and CDR2 FQNNGV. Trimming removed 5 bases from V and 5 bases from J; junction bases left unmatched: 10. The CDR3 extends over 15 amino acids. The CDR3 coding sequence is TGTGCCAGCAGCCCCAATGGCGGGAGAGGAGATACGCAGTATTTT. This encodes CASSPNGGRGDTQYF. Drawing the rest from reference TRBV11-2 and TRBJ2-3, the complete variable domain is EAGVAQSPRYKIIEKRQSVAFWCNPISGHATLYWYQQILGQGPKLLIQFQNNGVVDDSQLPKDRFSAERLKGVDSTLKIQPAKLEDSAVYLCASSPNGGRGDTQYFGPGTRLTVL.

The rearrangement links TRBV5-4 to TRBJ2-1; 7 bases are shared with TRBD1. Germline assignment: CDR1 SGHNT and CDR2 YYREEE (reference sequence). V trimming: 4 bases; J trimming: 8 bases; junction bases outside the gene matches: 12. CDR3 length: 15 residues. CDR3 sequence: CASSLAGTADDEQFF. In DNA form, the CDR3 reads TGTGCCAGCAGCCTGGCCGGGACAGCGGATGATGAGCAGTTCTTC. The whole variable domain, filled in from reference TRBV5-4 and TRBJ2-1, reads ETGVTQSPTHLIKTRGQQVTLRCSSQSGHNTVSWYQQALGQGPQFIFQYYREEENGRGNFPPRFSGLQFPNYSSELNVNALELDDSALYLCASSLAGTADDEQFFGPGTRLTVL.

J is TRBJ2-7 and V is TRBV30, with 7 positions matching TRBD1. The V gene's germline CDR1 is GTSNPN and CDR2 SVGIG (reference sequence). Germline trimming cut 2 bases from V and 5 bases from J; bases unmatched to any gene: 9. There are 14 residues in the CDR3. The CDR3, as DNA: TGTGCCTGGAGTAAGGACAGGTGGACCGACGAGCAGTACTTC. Translation gives CAWSKDRWTDEQYF.

This clone showed up just a few times. V and J are TRBV4-3 and TRBJ1-1; tentatively, D is TRBD1 (5 bases). CDR1 is LGHNA, CDR2 YSLEER, per germline. The germline V and J ends were trimmed by 1 base and 0 bases, with 12 bases remaining between them. The CDR3 has 16 amino acids. The CDR3 sequence is CASSQALGGLNTEAFF. The DNA for the CDR3 is TGCGCCAGCAGCCAAGCTTTGGGGGGTTTGAACACTGAAGCTTTCTTT.

This chain links TRBV5-1 with TRBJ2-7, with 10 nucleotides matching TRBD1. V lost 4 bases and J lost 6; bases outside the gene matches: 16. Germline CDR1 and CDR2: SGHRS and YFSETQ. The length of the CDR3 is 17 residues. The CDR3 sequence is CASSPSSLRDRGSEQYF. CDR3 coding DNA: TGCGCCAGCAGCCCTAGCAGCCTCCGGGACAGGGGATCCGAGCAGTACTTC.

The rearrangement links TRBV15 to TRBJ2-7; possibly TRBD2 for D (6 bases). Germline lookup yields CDR1 LNHNV and CDR2 YYDKDF (reference sequence). The CDR3 consists of 14 residues. The ends were cut back, 3 bases at V and 0 bases at J, with 9 bases in the middle. The CDR3 sequence is CATSSAGSSYEQYF. CDR3 nucleotides: TGTGCCACCAGCAGTGCGGGGAGCTCCTACGAGCAGTACTTC.

In its sample, this clone was seen many times. CDR3 bases: TGTGCCAGCAGCAGGAGTCCCTCTGGGGCCAACGTCCTGACTTTC. It translates to CASSRSPSGANVLTF. The chain combines TRBV7-3 with TRBJ2-6, with unresolved D. The CDR3 has 15 amino acids. The V gene's germline CDR1 is SGHTA and CDR2 FQGTGA. V was pared by 5 bases and J by 0 bases, with 8 bases between.

CDR3 sequence reads: CASSLDLAGGVNEQFF. The CDR3, as DNA: TGTGCCAGCAGCTTAGATCTAGCGGGAGGAGTAAATGAGCAGTTCTTC. The chain is built from TRBV11-2 and TRBJ2-1, with TRBD2 matching 11 bases. The germline V gene has CDR1 SGHAT and CDR2 FQNNGV. J was trimmed by 7 bases and V by 0 bases; bases with no gene match: 5. This CDR3 has 16 residues.

This rearrangement joins TRBV7-6 to TRBJ1-2, with D perhaps TRBD1 (5 bases). The CDR3 runs to 12 residues. Germline lookup yields CDR1 SGHVS and CDR2 FNYEAQ. Deletions cut 5 bases from V and 8 bases from J, with 12 bases between. The DNA of the CDR3 is TGTGCCAGCAGCCCCCAAGGGGTAGGCTACACCTTC. Translating gives CASSPQGVGYTF.

This clone occurred a few times. V and J are TRBV18 and TRBJ2-7; D is uncertain. V lost 3 bases, J lost 0 bases, and 9 bases lay in between. CDR1 is KGHSH and CDR2 is LQKENI in the germline V gene. CDR3 length: 14 amino acids. As DNA, the CDR3 is TGTGCCAGCTCACCCTCGACATCCTCCTACGAGCAGTACTTC. It is translated as CASSPSTSSYEQYF.

This clone turned up a few times. This chain connects TRBV7-2 to TRBJ2-1; TRBD2 matches 7 bases. Germline CDR1 is SGHTA and CDR2 is FQGNSA. This CDR3 has 15 amino acids. With V trimmed by 4 bases and J by 6 bases, 9 bases remained unmatched. DNA of the CDR3: TGTGCCAGCAGCTCACGATCCAGCGGGATCAATGAGCAGTTCTTC. Protein: CASSSRSSGINEQFF.

This clone turned up a few times. The genes are TRBV27 and TRBJ2-5; D might be TRBD2 (6 bases). Germline V gene sequence: CDR1 MNHEY, CDR2 SMNVEV (reference sequence). The CDR3 loop spans 12 amino acids. The germline V and J ends were trimmed by 6 bases and 7 bases, with 12 bases remaining between them. For the CDR3, the DNA is TGTGCCAGCAGGCGGGGCGCGGGGACCCAGTACTTC. It is translated as CASRRGAGTQYF.

There are a few counts of this clone. The CDR3 region is CASSRGHPGETQYF. CDR3 bases: TGTGCCAGCAGTAGGGGACACCCTGGGGAGACCCAGTACTTC. The gene calls are TRBV7-7 and TRBJ2-5; the D gene is possibly TRBD1 (6 bases). There are 14 residues in the CDR3. The V gene lost 6 bases and the J gene lost 5 bases, with 16 bases spanning the gap. CDR1 SSHAT and CDR2 FNYEAQ come from the germline V gene (reference sequence).

This clone was recorded a few times. The CDR3, as DNA: TGTGCCAGCTCACCGGGACTAGCGGGAGTTCGAGATGAGCAGTTCTTC. As protein: CASSPGLAGVRDEQFF. This sequence joins TRBV18 and TRBJ2-1; 14 bases agree with TRBD2. The V segment lost 3 bases and the J segment 8 bases; nucleotides outside the gene matches: 6. Germline V gene data show CDR1 as KGHSH and CDR2 as LQKENI. The CDR3 sequence is 16 residues long.

This clone was seen a few times. This rearrangement joins TRBV7-9 to TRBJ2-5; no reliable D call. The CDR3 is 13 residues long. Trimming pared 3 bases from V and 2 bases from J, leaving 7 bases between. Looked up from germline, CDR1 is SEHNR and CDR2 is FQNEAQ (reference sequence). The CDR3 DNA sequence: TGTGCCAGCAGCTTCGCTAGACAAGAGACCCAGTACTTC. Amino acid sequence: CASSFARQETQYF.

This chain links TRBV28 with TRBJ2-3, with a tentative D call TRBD1 (6 bases). CDR3 length: 13 residues. The V gene lost 5 bases and the J gene lost 6 bases, with 12 bases spanning the gap. Germline CDR1 is MDHEN and CDR2 is SYDVKM. For the CDR3, the DNA is TGTGCCAGCAGTCTTACAGGGCGGGATACGCAGTATTTT. Amino acid sequence: CASSLTGRDTQYF.

There are a few counts of this clone. The chain combines TRBV21-1 with TRBJ2-3; the table's D call, TRBD2, was not checked against the DNA. TRBV21-1 is tagged as a pseudogene. The CDR3 runs 16 residues. The DNA for the CDR3 is TGTGCCAGCCCCTATAAGCGGGAGGGGGACACAGATACGCAGTATTTT. Translating it yields CASPYKREGDTDTQYF.

The table lists this clone with a few counts. This chain links TRBV5-5 with TRBJ2-1; 9 positions match TRBD2. Losses at the gene ends were 3 bases for V and 9 bases for J; bases not matched to a gene: 10. Germline V lookup: CDR1 SGHKS, CDR2 YYEKEE (reference sequence). The CDR3 length is 15 residues. The CDR3 loop is CASSWGSGSFGEQFF. CDR3 DNA: TGTGCCAGCAGCTGGGGTAGCGGGAGCTTTGGTGAGCAGTTCTTC.

This clone was picked up a small number of times. The chain joins TRBV29-1 to TRBJ2-1; 9 bases match TRBD1. The junction had 6 bases not matched to a gene; V was cut back by 6 bases and J by 15 bases. This CDR3 is 10 amino acids long. Germline CDR1 is SQVTM and CDR2 is ANQGSEA. CDR3 loop: CSVAGTGTFF. The CDR3 coding sequence is TGCAGCGTGGCCGGGACAGGGACGTTCTTC.

The CDR3 sequence is CASRLGQGMPQHF. The CDR3 DNA sequence: TGTGCCAGCAGACTGGGACAGGGGATGCCCCAGCATTTT. The genes are TRBV28 and TRBJ1-5; 10 bases line up with TRBD1. Trimming at V came to 6 bases and at J to 9 bases, leaving 5 bases not matched to a gene. The CDR3 spans 13 residues. Germline V gene data show CDR1 as MDHEN and CDR2 as SYDVKM.

V and J are TRBV5-1 and TRBJ1-1, with TRBD1 identical over 8 bases. CDR3 length: 13 amino acids. Germline loops: CDR1 SGHRS, CDR2 YFSETQ. Losses at the gene ends were 8 bases for V and 2 bases for J; bases not matched to a gene: 5. CDR3 DNA sequence: TGCGCCAGTTCGGGACAGGACAACACTGAAGCTTTCTTT. Its protein product is CASSGQDNTEAFF.